This entry concerns a single T cell receptor beta chain. No antigen is known for it. The source of the sample is a study of neurological immune-mediated disorders. General study findings and limits: One related-CDR3 cluster, which may be a signature, held the repertoires of 18 of 34 multiple sclerosis patients after phylogenetic grouping. Across subjects, no CDR3 amino acid sequence appeared in expanded clones of more than one subject, a finding that suggested private repertoires in all groups. Association with the multiple sclerosis repertoire cluster was not found for any clinical or MRI feature.

TCRdb ran MiXCR on the 5' RACE reads and lists one entry per CDR3 protein. The sample holds 50,000 or so distinct CDR3 sequences, more than 3% seen once. V was clipped by 4 bases and J by 7 bases; unmatched bases: 5. This CDR3 region has 13 residues. CDR1 LGHDT and CDR2 YNNKEL come from the germline V gene (reference sequence). The source is a woman aged 55-69 years with multiple sclerosis. The chain carries TRBV3-1 and TRBJ1-1; TRBD1 matches 8 bases. Sequenced sample: PBMCs. The CDR3 is CASSPLGQGEAFF. In DNA, the CDR3 is TGTGCCAGCAGCCCCCTTGGACAGGGTGAAGCTTTCTTT.